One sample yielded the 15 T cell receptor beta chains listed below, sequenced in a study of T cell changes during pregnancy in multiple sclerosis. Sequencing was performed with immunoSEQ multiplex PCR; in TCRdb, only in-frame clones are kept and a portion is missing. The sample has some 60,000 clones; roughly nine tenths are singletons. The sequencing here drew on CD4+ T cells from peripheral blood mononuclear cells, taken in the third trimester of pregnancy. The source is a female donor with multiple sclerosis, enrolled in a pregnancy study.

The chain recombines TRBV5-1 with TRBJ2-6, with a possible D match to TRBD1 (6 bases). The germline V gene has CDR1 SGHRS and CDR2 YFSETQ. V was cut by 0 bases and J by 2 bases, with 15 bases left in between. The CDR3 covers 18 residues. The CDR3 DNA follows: TGCGCCAGCAGCTTGGCCTCGTCAGAGGGGGCTGGGGCCAACGTCCTGACTTTC. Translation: CASSLASSEGAGANVLTF.

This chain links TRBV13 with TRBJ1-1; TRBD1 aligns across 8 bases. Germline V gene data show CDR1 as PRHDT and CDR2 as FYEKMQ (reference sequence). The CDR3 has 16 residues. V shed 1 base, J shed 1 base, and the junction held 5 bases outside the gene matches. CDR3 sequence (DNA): TGTGCCAGCAGCTTAGACAGGGGGGGCCCGAACACTGAAGCTTTCTTT. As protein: CASSLDRGGPNTEAFF. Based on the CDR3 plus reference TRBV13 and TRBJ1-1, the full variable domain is AAGVIQSPRHLIKEKRETATLKCYPIPRHDTVYWYQQGPGQDPQFLISFYEKMQSDKGSIPDRFSAQQFSDYHSELNMSSLELGDSALYFCASSLDRGGPNTEAFFGQGTRLTVV.

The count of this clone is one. The CDR3 protein is CATARGGRWDEQFF. DNA for the CDR3: TGTGCCACCGCACGCGGGGGGCGGTGGGATGAGCAGTTCTTC. This chain uses TRBV10-3 with TRBJ2-1; 8 bases map to TRBD2. CDR1 is ENHRY, CDR2 SYGVKD, per germline. V gave up 10 bases and J gave up 8 bases; unmatched junction bases: 13. CDR3 length: 14 amino acids.

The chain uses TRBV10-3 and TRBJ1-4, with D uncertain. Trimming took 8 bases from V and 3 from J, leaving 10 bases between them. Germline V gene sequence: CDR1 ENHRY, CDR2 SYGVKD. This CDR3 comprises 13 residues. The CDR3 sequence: CAIANEANEKLFF. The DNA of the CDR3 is TGTGCCATCGCGAATGAGGCTAATGAAAAACTGTTTTTT.

Here the CDR3 reads CASSPSEGSGANVLTF. CDR3 coding DNA: TGTGCCAGCAGCCCATCCGAGGGCTCTGGGGCCAACGTCCTGACTTTC. The chain recombines TRBV9 with TRBJ2-6; TRBD2 is a possible D gene (5 bases). CDR1 and CDR2 from the germline V gene are SGDLS and YYNGEE. This CDR3 has 16 residues. Trimming took off 4 bases at V and 0 bases at J, with 11 bases between the two ends.

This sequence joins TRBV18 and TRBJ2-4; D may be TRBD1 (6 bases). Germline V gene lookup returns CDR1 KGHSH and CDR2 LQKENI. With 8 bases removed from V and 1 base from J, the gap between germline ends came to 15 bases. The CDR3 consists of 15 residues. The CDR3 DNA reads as TGTGCCAGCCGCTCGAGTACAGGGGCCAAAAACATTCAGTACTTC. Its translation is CASRSSTGAKNIQYF. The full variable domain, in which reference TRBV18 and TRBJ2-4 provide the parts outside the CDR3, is NAGVMQNPRHLVRRRGQEARLRCSPMKGHSHVYWYRQLPEEGLKFMVYLQKENIIDESGMPKERFSAEFPKEGPSILRIQQVVRGDSAAYFCASRSSTGAKNIQYFGAGTRLSVL.

CDR3 amino acids: CASSVGGSGNTIYF. The CDR3, as DNA: TGTGCCAGCAGTGTAGGGGGCTCTGGAAACACCATATATTTT. This chain uses TRBV2 with TRBJ1-3, with TRBD1 as a possible D gene (6 bases). This CDR3 comprises 14 residues. V was shortened by 4 bases and J by 0 bases, with 7 bases between the two germline ends. Germline V gene lookup returns CDR1 SNHLY and CDR2 FYNNEI.

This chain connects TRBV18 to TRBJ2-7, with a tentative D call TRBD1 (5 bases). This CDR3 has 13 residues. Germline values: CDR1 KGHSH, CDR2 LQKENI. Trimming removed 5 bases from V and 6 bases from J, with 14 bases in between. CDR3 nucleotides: TGTGCCAGCTCATCCGACAGCTTGGCCGAGCAGTACTTC. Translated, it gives CASSSDSLAEQYF.

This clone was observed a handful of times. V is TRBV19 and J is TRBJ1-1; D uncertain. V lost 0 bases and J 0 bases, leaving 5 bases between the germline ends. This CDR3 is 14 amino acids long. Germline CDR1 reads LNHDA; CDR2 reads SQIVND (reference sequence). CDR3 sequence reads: CASSIETVNTEAFF. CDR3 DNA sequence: TGTGCCAGTAGTATAGAAACAGTGAACACTGAAGCTTTCTTT.

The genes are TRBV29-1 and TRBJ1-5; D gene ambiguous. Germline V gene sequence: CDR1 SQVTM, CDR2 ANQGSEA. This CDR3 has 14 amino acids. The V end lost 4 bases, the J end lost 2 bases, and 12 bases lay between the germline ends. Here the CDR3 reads CSVAPGVGNQPQHF. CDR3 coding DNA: TGCAGCGTTGCGCCGGGAGTAGGCAATCAGCCCCAGCATTTT.

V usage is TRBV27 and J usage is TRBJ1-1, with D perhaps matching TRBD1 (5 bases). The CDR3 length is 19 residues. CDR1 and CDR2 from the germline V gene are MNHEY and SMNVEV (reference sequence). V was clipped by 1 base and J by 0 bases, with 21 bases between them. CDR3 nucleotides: TGTGCCAGCAGTTTATGGGGTATAAGGGGCGCTCCTATGAACACTGAAGCTTTCTTT. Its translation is CASSLWGIRGAPMNTEAFF.

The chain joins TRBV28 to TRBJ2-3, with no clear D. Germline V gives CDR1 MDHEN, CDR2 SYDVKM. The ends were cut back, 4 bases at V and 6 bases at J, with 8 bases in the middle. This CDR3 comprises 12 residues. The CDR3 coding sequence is TGTGCCAGCAGTTCCGCGTCGGATACGCAGTATTTT. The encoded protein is CASSSASDTQYF.

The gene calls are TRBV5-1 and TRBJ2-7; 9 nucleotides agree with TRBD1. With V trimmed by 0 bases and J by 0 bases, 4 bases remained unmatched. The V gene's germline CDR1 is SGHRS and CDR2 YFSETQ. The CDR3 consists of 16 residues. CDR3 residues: CASSLGLGQGSYEQYF. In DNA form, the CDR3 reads TGCGCCAGCAGCTTGGGGCTGGGACAGGGCTCCTACGAGCAGTACTTC.

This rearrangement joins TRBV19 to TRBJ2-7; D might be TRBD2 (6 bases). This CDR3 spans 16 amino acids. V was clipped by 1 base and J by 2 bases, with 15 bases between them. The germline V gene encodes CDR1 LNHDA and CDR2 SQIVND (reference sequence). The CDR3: CASSIGGVGGAYEQYF. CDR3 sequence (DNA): TGTGCCAGTAGTATAGGCGGTGTCGGCGGGGCCTACGAGCAGTACTTC.

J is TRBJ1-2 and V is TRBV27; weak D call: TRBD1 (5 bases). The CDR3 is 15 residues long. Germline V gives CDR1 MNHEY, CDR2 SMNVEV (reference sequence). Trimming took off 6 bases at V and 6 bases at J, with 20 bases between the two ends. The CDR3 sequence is CASRRNGGMGDGYTF. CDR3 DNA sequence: TGTGCCAGCAGGCGGAACGGGGGTATGGGCGATGGCTACACCTTC.